This T cell receptor beta chain derives from a study of T cells in Graves' hyperthyroidism and ophthalmopathy. V was cut by 4 bases and J by 4 bases, with 9 bases left in between. CDR3 length equals 13 residues. CDR1 is SGDLS and CDR2 is YYNGEE in the germline V gene. The TCR beta CDR3 regions underwent amplification using RNA transcripts as the source. First-round RT-PCR of the TCR CDR3 relied on the HTBI primer set. Each CDR3 protein is one row after TCRdb ran MiXCR on the multiplex PCR reads. The sample contains around 570,000 distinct CDR3 sequences, 15% to 20% of which appear only once. V is TRBV9 and J is TRBJ1-3; no reliable D call. The sequence was collected from a man aged 35 to 55 with Graves' ophthalmopathy. Material: blood. CDR3 DNA: TGTGCCAGCAGCCTAACACAGGGAAACACCATATATTTT. It codes for CASSLTQGNTIYF.